Each of the 27 T cell receptor beta chains below was sequenced from the same sample in a study of cytomegalovirus exposure and HLA in healthy donors (dated by TCRdb to about 2017). The library was prepared using the immunoSEQ multiplex PCR assay. For the multiplex PCR, a mixture combining 60 forward primers for TCR Vbeta segments and 13 reverse primers for TCR Jbeta segments was used. The clones in this table, taken by TCRdb from immuneACCESS, are in-frame only. Not every clone is retained; where verified, under half of the shortfall comes from an unresolved V gene, and the cause of the rest is unknown. For this sample there are fewer than 150,000 clones; over 75% appear just once. The ten largest clones capture over 4% of the sample. Sequenced sample: PBMCs. All receptors derive from a young man in good health.

The chain is built from TRBV7-9 and TRBJ2-7, with D perhaps matching TRBD1 (5 bases). Germline CDR1 SEHNR, CDR2 FQNEAQ (reference sequence). Trimming took off 0 bases at V and 8 bases at J, with 14 bases between the two ends. The CDR3 is made up of 14 amino acids. The CDR3 DNA is TGTGCCAGCAGCTTAGCTGTGCAGGGTGGCCAGCAGTACTTC. It translates to CASSLAVQGGQQYF. Using reference TRBV7-9 and TRBJ2-7 for the parts outside the CDR3, the full variable domain is DTGVSQNPRHKITKRGQNVTFRCDPISEHNRLYWYRQTLGQGPEFLTYFQNEAQLEKSRLLSDRFSAERPKGSFSTLEIQRTEQGDSAMYLCASSLAVQGGQQYFGPGTRLTVT.

This clone has a handful of counts. The V and J genes are TRBV14 and TRBJ2-3; 7 bases map to TRBD2. CDR1 and CDR2 (germline): SGHDN, FVKESK. Trimming at V came to 4 bases and at J to 10 bases, leaving 5 bases not matched to a gene. CDR3 length: 12 residues. CDR3 DNA sequence: TGTGCCAGCAGCCCGGCTGGGAGGGCGCAGTATTTT. It encodes CASSPAGRAQYF.

This chain connects TRBV6-6 to TRBJ1-1; D ambiguous. Germline CDR1 is MNHNY and CDR2 is SVGAGI (reference sequence). The V and J ends lost 6 bases and 1 base respectively, with 12 bases between them. This CDR3 is 14 amino acids long. CDR3 bases: TGTGCCAGCAGAATCTTGGGAGAGAACACTGAAGCTTTCTTT. It encodes CASRILGENTEAFF.

This chain joins TRBV28 and TRBJ2-5, with 7 bases aligning to TRBD2. The V gene's germline CDR1 is MDHEN and CDR2 SYDVKM. The CDR3 has 16 amino acids. The V segment lost 8 bases and the J segment 1 base; nucleotides outside the gene matches: 13. Here the CDR3 DNA reads TGTGCCAGCCACGGGTGGTCCACTAGCGCCCAAGAGACCCAGTACTTC. Translating gives CASHGWSTSAQETQYF.

The gene calls are TRBV5-6 and TRBJ1-1; D may be TRBD1 (6 bases). CDR1 is SGHDT and CDR2 is YYEEEE in the germline V gene. The length of the CDR3 is 15 residues. The V end was cut by 2 bases, the J end by 6 bases, with 17 bases between. CDR3 nucleotides: TGTGCCAGCAGCTTAGATTGGGGGGGGCGGGCTGAAGCTTTCTTT. It codes for CASSLDWGGRAEAFF.

This chain uses TRBV11-2 with TRBJ2-3, with TRBD2 matching over 7 bases. Germline V gene data show CDR1 as SGHAT and CDR2 as FQNNGV. The junction had 11 bases not matched to a gene; V was cut back by 3 bases and J by 2 bases. CDR3 length: 17 residues. The CDR3 here is CASSFSGGEGPTDTQYF. CDR3 DNA sequence: TGTGCCAGCAGCTTTAGTGGGGGGGAGGGGCCCACAGATACGCAGTATTTT. The full variable domain, its missing parts supplied by reference TRBV11-2 and TRBJ2-3, is EAGVAQSPRYKIIEKRQSVAFWCNPISGHATLYWYQQILGQGPKLLIQFQNNGVVDDSQLPKDRFSAERLKGVDSTLKIQPAKLEDSAVYLCASSFSGGEGPTDTQYFGPGTRLTVL.

This rearrangement joins TRBV5-1 to TRBJ2-7, with 8 bases matching TRBD2. This CDR3 spans 16 amino acids. With 0 bases clipped from V and 3 bases from J, the junction kept 8 bases outside the gene matches. Germline CDR1 SGHRS, CDR2 YFSETQ. The CDR3 DNA reads TGCGCCAGCAGCTTGGGATCTTTAGGGACTAGCTACGAGCAGTACTTC. It is translated as CASSLGSLGTSYEQYF.

The chain employs TRBV30 and TRBJ1-1; 7 nucleotides align to TRBD1. With 4 bases clipped from V and 4 bases from J, the junction kept 15 bases outside the gene matches. The CDR3 length is 16 residues. CDR1 and CDR2 (germline): GTSNPN, SVGIG (reference sequence). The CDR3 nucleotides read TGTGCCTGGAAAAAGGGGGCGACGAGTAGGGGCACTGAAGCTTTCTTT. Protein: CAWKKGATSRGTEAFF. Looking up the rest from reference TRBV30 and TRBJ1-1 gives the full variable domain: SQTIHQWPATLVQPVGSPLSLECTVEGTSNPNLYWYRQAAGRGLQLLFYSVGIGQISSEVPQNLSASRPQDRQFILSSKKLLLSDSGFYLCAWKKGATSRGTEAFFGQGTRLTVV.

V and J are TRBV5-1 and TRBJ2-2, with D possibly matching TRBD1 (6 bases). V lost 4 bases, J lost 6 bases, and 16 bases lay in between. The germline CDR1 and CDR2 sequences are SGHRS and YFSETQ. CDR3 length equals 15 residues. The CDR3 here is CASSPDSLSAGELFF. The DNA of the CDR3 is TGCGCCAGCAGCCCGGACAGTTTGTCGGCCGGGGAGCTGTTTTTT.

The V and J genes are TRBV6-5 and TRBJ1-1; 7 bases agree with TRBD1. The CDR3 runs to 11 residues. The V segment lost 8 bases and the J segment 5 bases; nucleotides outside the gene matches: 2. Germline CDR1 reads MNHEY; CDR2 reads SVGAGI. The CDR3 protein is CASEGATEAFF. The CDR3 DNA reads as TGTGCCAGCGAGGGGGCTACTGAAGCTTTCTTT.

The V gene is TRBV6-5, the J gene TRBJ1-3, with 7 bases matching TRBD1. V lost 6 bases to trimming and J lost 0 bases; unmatched junction nucleotides: 5. Germline loops: CDR1 MNHEY, CDR2 SVGAGI. CDR3 length: 15 amino acids. CDR3 protein: CASSRQGLSGNTIYF. The CDR3 DNA follows: TGTGCCAGCAGCCGACAGGGCCTCTCTGGAAACACCATATATTTT.

The V and J genes are TRBV5-1 and TRBJ1-1, with D perhaps matching TRBD1 (6 bases). Trimming took off 4 bases at V and 1 base at J, with 14 bases between the two ends. The germline V gene has CDR1 SGHRS and CDR2 YFSETQ. The CDR3 covers 15 residues. CDR3 loop: CASSPGGWGNTEAFF. In DNA, the CDR3 is TGCGCCAGCAGCCCGGGGGGCTGGGGGAACACTGAAGCTTTCTTT.

This chain uses TRBV29-1 with TRBJ2-7, with 9 bases matching TRBD2. The trim removed 4 bases at V and 0 bases at J, leaving 7 bases unmatched. The CDR3 length is 15 residues. Germline CDR1 is SQVTM and CDR2 is ANQGSEA. Written as DNA, the CDR3 is TGCAGCGTTGTGGGGCGGGAGGGCCCCTCCTACGAGCAGTACTTC. Protein sequence: CSVVGREGPSYEQYF.

On this clone itself: The junction does not match germline at one end; this may be a read error. The V and J genes are TRBV7-9 and TRBJ2-7; TRBD2 aligns across 11 bases. Germline V lookup: CDR1 SEHNR, CDR2 FQNEAQ (reference sequence). The CDR3 is made up of 16 amino acids. The CDR3 protein is CSSSLILTSGSYEQYF. CDR3 bases: TGTTCCAGCAGCTTGATTCTAACTAGCGGGAGTTACGAGCAGTACTTC.

This sequence joins TRBV28 and TRBJ2-7; 7 nucleotides line up with TRBD2. Germline assignment: CDR1 MDHEN and CDR2 SYDVKM. Germline trimming cut 6 bases from V and 0 bases from J; bases unmatched to any gene: 5. The CDR3 spans 14 residues. This CDR3 reads CASRPTSSSYEQYF. As DNA, the CDR3 is TGTGCCAGCAGGCCGACTAGCAGCTCCTACGAGCAGTACTTC.

The rearrangement links TRBV7-9 to TRBJ2-3; TRBD2 matches at 8 bases. The CDR3 is 15 residues long. Trimming cost V 5 bases and J 3 bases; bases outside gene matches: 7. Germline CDR1 is SEHNR and CDR2 is FQNEAQ (reference sequence). For the CDR3, the DNA is TGTGCCAGCAGCCCCCCGGTAGCGGGGACAGATACGCAGTATTTT. Protein product: CASSPPVAGTDTQYF.

The chain couples TRBV2 to TRBJ1-2; 8 bases line up with TRBD1. Trimming removed 7 bases from V and 8 bases from J; junction bases left unmatched: 9. From germline, CDR1 is SNHLY and CDR2 FYNNEI. The CDR3 runs to 13 residues. The CDR3 here is CASKTGGTWGYTF. The CDR3, as DNA: TGTGCCAGCAAAACAGGGGGAACGTGGGGCTACACCTTC.

The chain is built from TRBV4-1 and TRBJ2-7, with 12 bases lining up with TRBD2. The V gene's germline CDR1 is MGHRA and CDR2 YSYEKL. The CDR3 has 15 amino acids. V lost 3 bases and J lost 5; bases outside the gene matches: 5. The CDR3 is CASSHMTSGRDEQYF. In DNA form, the CDR3 reads TGCGCCAGCAGCCATATGACTAGCGGGAGAGACGAGCAGTACTTC.

The V call is TRBV15, the J call TRBJ2-3, with 12 positions matching TRBD2. V was pared by 1 base and J by 3 bases, with 5 bases of the junction left unmatched. Germline V gene data show CDR1 as LNHNV and CDR2 as YYDKDF (reference sequence). This CDR3 contains 17 residues. The chain's CDR3 is CATSRGLLAGGTDTQYF. In DNA form, the CDR3 reads TGTGCCACCAGCAGAGGGCTACTAGCGGGAGGAACAGATACGCAGTATTTT.

This chain joins TRBV7-2 and TRBJ1-4, with D unclear. The CDR3 has 15 residues. The germline V and J ends were trimmed by 3 bases and 8 bases, with 16 bases remaining between them. Germline values: CDR1 SGHTA, CDR2 FQGNSA. The CDR3 region is CASSFRANSKEKLFF. Here the CDR3 DNA reads TGTGCCAGCAGCTTCAGAGCGAATTCGAAAGAAAAACTGTTTTTT.

The rearrangement links TRBV5-1 to TRBJ2-5; D possibly corresponds to TRBD2 (5 bases). Germline assignment: CDR1 SGHRS and CDR2 YFSETQ. This CDR3 is built from 15 residues. V lost 4 bases and J 4 bases, leaving 17 bases between the germline ends. CDR3 protein: CASSPHPSEGETQYF. Written as DNA, the CDR3 is TGCGCCAGCAGCCCTCACCCCAGCGAGGGAGAGACCCAGTACTTC.

The rearrangement uses TRBV5-4 and TRBJ2-5; D uncertain. The germline gives CDR1 SGHNT, CDR2 YYREEE (reference sequence). The V end lost 6 bases, the J end lost 4 bases, and 19 bases lay between the germline ends. There are 15 residues in the CDR3. CDR3 sequence (DNA): TGTGCCAGCACCCTCTGGGCAGGATACACAGAGACCCAGTACTTC. Its translation is CASTLWAGYTETQYF.

The V call is TRBV28, the J call TRBJ2-7; perhaps TRBD2 as D (6 bases). This CDR3 contains 15 residues. V was pared by 6 bases and J by 5 bases, with 20 bases between. Germline V gives CDR1 MDHEN, CDR2 SYDVKM. CDR3 sequence reads: CASRSPSGVGDEQYF. The CDR3 coding sequence is TGTGCCAGCAGATCGCCCTCGGGGGTTGGGGACGAGCAGTACTTC.

The chain recombines TRBV4-1 with TRBJ2-3, with 15 bases that match TRBD2. After removal of 1 base from V and 11 bases from J, the junction contained 7 bases not matched to a gene. CDR3 size: 16 residues. Germline CDR1 and CDR2: MGHRA and YSYEKL. CDR3: CASSQGGLAGGTGQYF. The CDR3 nucleotides are TGCGCCAGCAGCCAAGGGGGACTAGCGGGGGGAACAGGGCAGTATTTT.

The CDR3 spells CASRPGGGGLGYTF. The CDR3 DNA reads as TGCGCCAGCAGACCGGGAGGGGGGGGCCTGGGCTACACCTTC. This chain uses TRBV5-1 with TRBJ1-2, with a weak D call TRBD1 (6 bases). The V end was cut by 5 bases, the J end by 8 bases, with 19 bases between. The CDR3 totals 14 residues. CDR1 is SGHRS, CDR2 YFSETQ, per germline.

A few counts support this clone. At one end the junction does not follow the germline gene, possibly because of a read error. J is TRBJ2-7 and V is TRBV28; the match to TRBD1 covers 7 bases. Germline assignment: CDR1 MDHEN and CDR2 SYDVKM. The CDR3 length is 16 residues. Written as DNA, the CDR3 is TGTGCCTGCAGTTCACCCGGATTAGGGGGCCGGGACGAGCAGTACTTC. Translated, it gives CACSSPGLGGRDEQYF.

This clone was counted a few times. The rearrangement joins TRBV28 to TRBJ2-2; tentatively, D is TRBD1 (6 bases). The V end was cut by 6 bases, the J end by 2 bases, with 22 bases between. The CDR3 runs to 18 residues. Looked up from germline, CDR1 is MDHEN and CDR2 is SYDVKM. CDR3 sequence reads: CASRTSRPSGHNTGELFF. The CDR3 DNA is TGTGCCAGCAGGACCTCCAGACCCTCGGGACACAACACCGGGGAGCTGTTTTTT.